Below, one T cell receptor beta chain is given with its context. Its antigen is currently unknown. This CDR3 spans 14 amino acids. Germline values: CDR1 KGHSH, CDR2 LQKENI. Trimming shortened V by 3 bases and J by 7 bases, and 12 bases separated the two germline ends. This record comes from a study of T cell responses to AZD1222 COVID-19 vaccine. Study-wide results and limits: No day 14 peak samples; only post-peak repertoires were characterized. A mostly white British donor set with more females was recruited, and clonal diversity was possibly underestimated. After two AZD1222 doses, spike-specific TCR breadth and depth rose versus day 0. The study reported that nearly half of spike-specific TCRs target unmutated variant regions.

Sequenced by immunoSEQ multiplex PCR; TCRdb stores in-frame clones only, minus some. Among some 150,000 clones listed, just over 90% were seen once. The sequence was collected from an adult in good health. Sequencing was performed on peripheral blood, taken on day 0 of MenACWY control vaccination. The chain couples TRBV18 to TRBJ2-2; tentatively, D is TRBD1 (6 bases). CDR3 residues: CASSPQQGIGELFF. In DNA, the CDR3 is TGTGCCAGCTCACCTCAACAGGGTATCGGGGAGCTGTTTTTT.